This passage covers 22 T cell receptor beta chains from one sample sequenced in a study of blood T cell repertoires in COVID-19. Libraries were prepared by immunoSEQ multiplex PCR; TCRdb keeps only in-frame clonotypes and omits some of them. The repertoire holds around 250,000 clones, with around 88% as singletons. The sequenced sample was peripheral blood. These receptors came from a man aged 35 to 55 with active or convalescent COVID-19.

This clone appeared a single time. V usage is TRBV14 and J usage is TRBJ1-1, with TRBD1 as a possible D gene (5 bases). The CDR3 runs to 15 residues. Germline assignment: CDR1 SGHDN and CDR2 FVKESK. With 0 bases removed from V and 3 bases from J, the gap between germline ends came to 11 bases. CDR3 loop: CASSQESGVYTEAFF. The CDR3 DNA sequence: TGTGCCAGCAGCCAAGAGTCGGGGGTTTACACTGAAGCTTTCTTT.

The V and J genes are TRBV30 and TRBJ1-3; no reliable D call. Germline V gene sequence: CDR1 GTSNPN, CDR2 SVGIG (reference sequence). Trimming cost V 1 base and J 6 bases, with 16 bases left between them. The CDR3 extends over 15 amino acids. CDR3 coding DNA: TGTGCCTGGAGTGCCCAAGGGAGGACCGAAAACACCATATATTTT. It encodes CAWSAQGRTENTIYF.

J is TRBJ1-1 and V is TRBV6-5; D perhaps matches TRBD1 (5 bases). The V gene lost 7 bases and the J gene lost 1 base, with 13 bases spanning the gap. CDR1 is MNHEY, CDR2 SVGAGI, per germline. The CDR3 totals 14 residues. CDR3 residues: CASTAQTGNTEAFF. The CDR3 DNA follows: TGTGCCAGCACCGCACAAACAGGGAACACTGAAGCTTTCTTT.

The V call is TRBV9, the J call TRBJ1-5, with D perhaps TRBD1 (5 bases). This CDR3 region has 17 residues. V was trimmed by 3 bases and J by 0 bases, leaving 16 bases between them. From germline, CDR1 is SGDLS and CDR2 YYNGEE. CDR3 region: CASSAGPGHPSNQPQHF. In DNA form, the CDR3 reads TGTGCCAGCAGCGCAGGGCCCGGTCACCCTAGCAATCAGCCCCAGCATTTT.

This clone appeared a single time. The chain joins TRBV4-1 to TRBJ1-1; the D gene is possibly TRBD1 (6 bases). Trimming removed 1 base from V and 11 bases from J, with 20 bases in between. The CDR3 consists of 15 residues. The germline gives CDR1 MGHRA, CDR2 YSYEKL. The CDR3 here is CASSQGQDGTLGAFF. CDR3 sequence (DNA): TGCGCCAGCAGCCAAGGACAGGACGGCACCTTGGGGGCTTTCTTT.

CDR3 nucleotides: TGTGCCAGCAGCCAACCTAGTGGAGGGGTCCATGAGCAGTTCTTC. Translating it yields CASSQPSGGVHEQFF. The V and J genes are TRBV11-2 and TRBJ2-1; tentative D call: TRBD2 (6 bases). The V end lost 5 bases, the J end lost 8 bases, and 19 bases lay between the germline ends. Looked up from germline, CDR1 is SGHAT and CDR2 is FQNNGV. The CDR3 covers 15 residues. Full variable domain (rest looked up from reference TRBV11-2 and TRBJ2-1): EAGVAQSPRYKIIEKRQSVAFWCNPISGHATLYWYQQILGQGPKLLIQFQNNGVVDDSQLPKDRFSAERLKGVDSTLKIQPAKLEDSAVYLCASSQPSGGVHEQFFGPGTRLTVL.

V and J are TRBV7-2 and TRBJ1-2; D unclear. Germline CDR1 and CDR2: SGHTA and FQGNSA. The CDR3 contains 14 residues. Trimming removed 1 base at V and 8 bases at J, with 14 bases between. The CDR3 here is CASSLELTLKGYTF. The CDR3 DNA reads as TGTGCCAGCAGCTTAGAATTGACTCTGAAGGGCTACACCTTC.

CDR3 residues: CATSAWQDGTDTQYF. CDR3 nucleotides: TGTGCCACCAGTGCTTGGCAGGATGGCACAGATACGCAGTATTTT. V and J are TRBV24-1 and TRBJ2-3; no definite D call. The CDR3 spans 15 residues. V lost 5 bases to trimming and J lost 1 base, with 12 bases between them. Germline values: CDR1 KGHDR, CDR2 SFDVKD.

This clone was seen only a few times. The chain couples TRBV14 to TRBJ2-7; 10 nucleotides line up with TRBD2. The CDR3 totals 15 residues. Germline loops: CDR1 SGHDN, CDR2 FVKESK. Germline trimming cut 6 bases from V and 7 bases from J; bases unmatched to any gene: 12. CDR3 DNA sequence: TGTGCCAGCAGTCAGAGAATGGGACTAGCGAATGAGCAGTACTTC. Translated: CASSQRMGLANEQYF.

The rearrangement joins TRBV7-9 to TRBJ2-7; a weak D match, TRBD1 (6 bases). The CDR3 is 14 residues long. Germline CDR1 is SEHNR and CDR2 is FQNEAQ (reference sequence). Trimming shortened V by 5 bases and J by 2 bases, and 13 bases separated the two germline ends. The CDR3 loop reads CASSPGHPPYEQYF. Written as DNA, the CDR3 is TGTGCCAGCAGCCCGGGACACCCTCCCTACGAGCAGTACTTC.

The CDR3 loop is CASKFGGAQDYGYTF. DNA of the CDR3: TGTGCCAGCAAGTTCGGGGGGGCGCAGGACTATGGCTACACCTTC. The rearrangement joins TRBV3-1 (or the pseudogene TRBV3-2) to TRBJ1-2, with D possibly matching TRBD1 (6 bases). Germline CDR1 and CDR2: LGHDT and YNNKEL (reference sequence). V was trimmed by 7 bases and J by 3 bases, leaving 18 bases between them. This CDR3 contains 15 residues.

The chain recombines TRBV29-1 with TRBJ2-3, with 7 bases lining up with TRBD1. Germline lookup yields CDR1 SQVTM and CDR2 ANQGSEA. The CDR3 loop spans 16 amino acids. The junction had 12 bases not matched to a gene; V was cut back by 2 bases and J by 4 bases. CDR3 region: CSVELNRQGSPDTQYF. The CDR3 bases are TGCAGCGTTGAACTCAACCGACAGGGCTCTCCAGATACGCAGTATTTT.

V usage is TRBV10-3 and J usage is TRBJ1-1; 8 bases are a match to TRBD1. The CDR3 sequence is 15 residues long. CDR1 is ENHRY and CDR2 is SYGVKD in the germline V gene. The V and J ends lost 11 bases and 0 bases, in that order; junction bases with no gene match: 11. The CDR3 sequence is CASGQGWVVNTEAFF. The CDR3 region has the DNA TGTGCCTCAGGACAGGGTTGGGTGGTGAACACTGAAGCTTTCTTT.

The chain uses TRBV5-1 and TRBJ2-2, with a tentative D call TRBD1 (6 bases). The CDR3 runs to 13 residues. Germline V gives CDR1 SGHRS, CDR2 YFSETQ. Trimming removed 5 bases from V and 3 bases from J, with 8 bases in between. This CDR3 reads CASRTGYTGELFF. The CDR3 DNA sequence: TGCGCCAGCAGGACAGGCTACACCGGGGAGCTGTTTTTT.

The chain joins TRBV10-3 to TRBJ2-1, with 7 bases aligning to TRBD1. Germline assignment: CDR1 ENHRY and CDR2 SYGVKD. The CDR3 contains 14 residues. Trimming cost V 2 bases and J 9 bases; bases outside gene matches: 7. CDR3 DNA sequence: TGTGCCATCAGTGAGAAGAGGGGGCCGGGTGAGCAGTTCTTC. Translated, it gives CAISEKRGPGEQFF.

The CDR3 sequence is CASSLLSNQPQHF. The CDR3 DNA is TGTGCCAGCAGCTTACTGAGCAATCAGCCCCAGCATTTT. This chain connects TRBV11-2 to TRBJ1-5; no clear D gene. The V gene lost 2 bases and the J gene lost 1 base, with 3 bases spanning the gap. The CDR3 length is 13 residues. Germline V gene lookup returns CDR1 SGHAT and CDR2 FQNNGV.

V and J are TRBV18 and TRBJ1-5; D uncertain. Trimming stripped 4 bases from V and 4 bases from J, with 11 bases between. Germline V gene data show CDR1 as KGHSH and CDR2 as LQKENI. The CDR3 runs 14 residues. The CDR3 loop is CASSQVQQNQPQHF. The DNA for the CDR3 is TGTGCCAGCTCACAAGTTCAACAGAATCAGCCCCAGCATTTT.

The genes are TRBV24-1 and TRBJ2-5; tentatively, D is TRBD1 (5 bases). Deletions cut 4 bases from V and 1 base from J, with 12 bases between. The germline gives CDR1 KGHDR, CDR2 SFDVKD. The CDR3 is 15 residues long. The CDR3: CATSDHRLTQETQYF. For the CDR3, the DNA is TGTGCCACCAGTGACCACAGGCTGACCCAAGAGACCCAGTACTTC.

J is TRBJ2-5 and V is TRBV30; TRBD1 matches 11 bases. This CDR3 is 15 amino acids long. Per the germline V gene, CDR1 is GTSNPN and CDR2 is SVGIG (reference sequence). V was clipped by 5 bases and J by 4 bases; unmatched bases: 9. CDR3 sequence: CAWGTGGMRGETQYF. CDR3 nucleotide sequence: TGTGCCTGGGGGACAGGGGGGATGAGGGGAGAGACCCAGTACTTC. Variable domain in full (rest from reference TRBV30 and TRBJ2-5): SQTIHQWPATLVQPVGSPLSLECTVEGTSNPNLYWYRQAAGRGLQLLFYSVGIGQISSEVPQNLSASRPQDRQFILSSKKLLLSDSGFYLCAWGTGGMRGETQYFGPGTRLLVL.

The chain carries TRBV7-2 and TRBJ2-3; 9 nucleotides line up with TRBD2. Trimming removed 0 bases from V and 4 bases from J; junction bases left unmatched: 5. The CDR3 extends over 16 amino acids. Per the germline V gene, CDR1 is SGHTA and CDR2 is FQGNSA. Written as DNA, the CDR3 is TGTGCCAGCAGCTTAGCGAGCGGGGGGTGGTCAGATACGCAGTATTTT. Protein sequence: CASSLASGGWSDTQYF. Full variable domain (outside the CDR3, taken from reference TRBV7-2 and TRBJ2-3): GAGVSQSPSNKVTEKGKDVELRCDPISGHTALYWYRQSLGQGLEFLIYFQGNSAPDKSGLPSDRFSAERTGGSVSTLTIQRTQQEDSAVYLCASSLASGGWSDTQYFGPGTRLTVL.

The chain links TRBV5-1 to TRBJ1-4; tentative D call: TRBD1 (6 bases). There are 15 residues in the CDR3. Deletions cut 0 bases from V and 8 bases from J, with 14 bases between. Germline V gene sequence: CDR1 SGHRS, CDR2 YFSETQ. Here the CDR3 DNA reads TGCGCCAGCAGCTTGGTGGGGGGGCTGAAGGAAAAACTGTTTTTT. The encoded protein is CASSLVGGLKEKLFF.

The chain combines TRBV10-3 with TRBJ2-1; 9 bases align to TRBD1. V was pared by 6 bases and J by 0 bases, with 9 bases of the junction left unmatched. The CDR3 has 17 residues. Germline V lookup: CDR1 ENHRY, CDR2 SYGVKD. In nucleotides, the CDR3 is TGTGCCATCAGAGACGACAGGGGGGGAGCCTCCTACAATGAGCAGTTCTTC. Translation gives CAIRDDRGGASYNEQFF.